The clone carrying this T cell receptor (beta chain) was seen a handful of times. Its antigen is undetermined. Other DNA sequences in the sample encode the same CDR3. This entry belongs to a study of shared clonotypes between healthy human individuals. TCRdb's copy holds only in-frame clones and misses some; the assay was immunoSEQ multiplex PCR. The data hold about 1 million clones, with under 80% observed a single time. Study-wide results and caveats: At large depth, rarefaction still showed sorted-subset sequencing to be incomplete.

CD45RA-negative memory and CD45RA+ naive subsets were split from the CD4+ cells. The sequenced material came from memory CD4+ T cells sorted from blood. The subset here: CD45RA-negative fraction. This sequence was found in a man aged 18 to 29 in good health.

CDR3 amino acids: CASSPPVGSDTQYF. CDR3 nucleotide sequence: TGTGCCAGCTCACCACCAGTAGGGTCAGATACGCAGTATTTT. J is TRBJ2-3 and V is TRBV18; D is unresolved. CDR3 length equals 14 residues. V was pared by 0 bases and J by 4 bases, with 8 bases between. Germline loops: CDR1 KGHSH, CDR2 LQKENI.